The 32 T cell receptor beta chains below were found in one sample sequenced in a study of T cells after yellow fever vaccination. TCRdb used MiXCR to reprocess the 5' RACE reads, holding one entry per CDR3 protein. Altogether hundreds of thousands of distinct CDR3 sequences are present, roughly 3.5% being singletons, with the ten largest covering around 22%. The sample consisted of PBMCs, taken on the day of the yellow fever booster vaccination. The receptors shown here come from a man aged 18 to 29 who received the YFV17D yellow fever vaccine.

The table lists this clonotype with many counts. The CDR3 DNA is TGTGCCAGCAGCCGGACTAGTCAGAACACCGGGGAGCTGTTTTTT. As protein: CASSRTSQNTGELFF. The chain uses TRBV7-9 and TRBJ2-2, with 7 positions matching TRBD2. The CDR3 contains 15 residues. Germline CDR1 is SEHNR and CDR2 is FQNEAQ (reference sequence). The V and J ends lost 5 bases and 1 base, in that order; junction bases with no gene match: 4.

This rearrangement joins TRBV15 to TRBJ1-5; D is ambiguous. CDR3 length: 15 residues. Trimming took off 2 bases at V and 0 bases at J, with 8 bases between the two ends. Germline CDR1 LNHNV, CDR2 YYDKDF (reference sequence). CDR3 sequence (DNA): TGTGCCACCAGCAGAACGCCTTATAGCAATCAGCCCCAGCATTTT. It codes for CATSRTPYSNQPQHF.

At least ten counts were recorded for this clonotype. The chain couples TRBV5-1 to TRBJ1-1, with a possible D match to TRBD1 (5 bases). CDR3 length equals 13 residues. Germline CDR1 and CDR2: SGHRS and YFSETQ. The germline V and J ends were trimmed by 0 bases and 10 bases, with 13 bases remaining between them. The CDR3 DNA sequence: TGCGCCAGCAGCTTGGCAGGGAAGGTCGGAGCTTTCTTT. This translates into CASSLAGKVGAFF.

The CDR3 reads CASSYARRLIKNIQYF. CDR3 bases: TGTGCCAGCAGTTACGCTAGACGTCTGATCAAAAACATTCAGTACTTC. The chain has TRBV6-2 or TRBV6-3 and TRBJ2-4; D not resolved. V gave up 2 bases and J gave up 3 bases, with 14 bases separating them. The CDR3 covers 16 residues. Germline CDR1 MNHEY, CDR2 SVGEGT.

This clonotype was counted many times. The chain recombines TRBV2 with TRBJ2-7; 7 positions match TRBD1. CDR3 length: 14 amino acids. V lost 6 bases to trimming and J lost 0 bases; unmatched junction nucleotides: 5. Germline V gene data show CDR1 as SNHLY and CDR2 as FYNNEI. The CDR3 bases are TGTGCCAGCAGAGACAGGGAATCCTCCTACGAGCAGTACGTC. Translating gives CASRDRESSYEQYV.

CDR3 DNA sequence: TGCGCCAGCAGCCCCGGGACAGGGGGGAACCGACTGTTTTTT. Residues: CASSPGTGGNRLFF. The chain is built from TRBV5-1 and TRBJ1-4, with 11 bases that match TRBD1. V lost 4 bases to trimming and J lost 13 bases; unmatched junction nucleotides: 9. In germline, CDR1 is SGHRS, CDR2 YFSETQ. The CDR3 has 14 amino acids.

The V and J genes are TRBV20-1 and TRBJ2-7, with 11 bases identical to TRBD2. CDR1 is DFQATT and CDR2 is SNEGSKA in the germline V gene (reference sequence). Trimming took 6 bases from V and 4 from J; bases not matched to a gene: 8. The CDR3 length is 14 residues. The chain's CDR3 is CSARLAGPNYEQYV. The DNA of the CDR3 is TGCAGTGCGAGACTAGCGGGGCCGAATTACGAGCAGTACGTC.

The chain joins TRBV13 to TRBJ2-1; 8 nucleotides match TRBD1. Germline lookup yields CDR1 PRHDT and CDR2 FYEKMQ (reference sequence). CDR3 length equals 14 residues. With V trimmed by 5 bases and J by 4 bases, 4 bases remained unmatched. The CDR3 DNA sequence: TGTGCCAGCAGCATAGACAGGGGTTACAATGAGCAGTTCTTC. It codes for CASSIDRGYNEQFF. The whole variable domain, remainder taken from reference TRBV13 and TRBJ2-1, is AAGVIQSPRHLIKEKRETATLKCYPIPRHDTVYWYQQGPGQDPQFLISFYEKMQSDKGSIPDRFSAQQFSDYHSELNMSSLELGDSALYFCASSIDRGYNEQFFGPGTRLTVL.

This chain links TRBV12-3 or TRBV12-4 with TRBJ2-5; D is tentatively TRBD1 or TRBD2 (5 bases each). V lost 5 bases to trimming and J lost 3 bases, with 10 bases between them. The CDR3 runs 13 residues. In nucleotides, the CDR3 is TGTGCCAGCAGTGGGGACGGCAAAGAGACCCAGTACTTC. Translation gives CASSGDGKETQYF.

This clonotype was found many times. The V and J genes are TRBV7-8 and TRBJ2-5; the match to TRBD2 covers 11 bases. The CDR3 spans 15 residues. CDR1 and CDR2 (germline): SGHVS, FQNEAQ. V lost 5 bases, J lost 1 base, and 3 bases stayed unmatched. The CDR3 protein is CASSPGTSGQETQYF. The CDR3 coding sequence is TGTGCCAGCAGCCCAGGGACTAGCGGCCAAGAGACCCAGTACTTC.

This clonotype turned up a few times. The DNA of the CDR3 is TGCGCCAGCAGCCCCCGAATTCTGAACACCGGGGAGCTGTTTTTT. Its protein is CASSPRILNTGELFF. V usage is TRBV4-3 and J usage is TRBJ2-2; D ambiguous. Germline CDR1 reads LGHNA; CDR2 reads YSLEER. The CDR3 covers 15 residues. Trimming pared 4 bases from V and 1 base from J, leaving 10 bases between.

This clonotype was detected many times. This chain uses TRBV7-2 with TRBJ2-7, with D perhaps TRBD1 (5 bases). The CDR3 is 15 amino acids. V lost 0 bases and J 3 bases, leaving 12 bases between the germline ends. Germline CDR1 reads SGHTA; CDR2 reads FQGNSA. CDR3 sequence (DNA): TGTGCCAGCAGCTTAGCCGCAGGGATACTCTACGAGCAGTACTTC. Protein: CASSLAAGILYEQYF.

In this sample, this clonotype turned up many times. V gene TRBV12-3 or TRBV12-4 combines with J gene TRBJ2-2; TRBD2 aligns across 7 bases. Unmatched junction bases numbered 7, after V lost 6 bases and J lost 3 bases. The CDR3 has 15 residues. The CDR3 spells CASSRLALDTGELFF. CDR3 bases: TGTGCCAGCAGCCGACTAGCATTGGACACCGGGGAGCTGTTTTTT.

This clonotype was detected ten times or more. The chain carries TRBV28 and TRBJ2-5; D gene ambiguous. Germline values: CDR1 MDHEN, CDR2 SYDVKM. Trimming cost V 7 bases and J 3 bases, with 15 bases left between them. The CDR3 sequence is 14 residues long. CDR3 sequence (DNA): TGTGCCAGCACCTCCCGAGCGAGAGAAGAGACCCAGTACTTC. Protein: CASTSRAREETQYF. The entire variable domain, with the rest obtained from reference TRBV28 and TRBJ2-5, is as follows: DVKVTQSSRYLVKRTGEKVFLECVQDMDHENMFWYRQDPGLGLRLIYFSYDVKMKEKGDIPEGYSVSREKKERFSLILESASTNQTSMYLCASTSRAREETQYFGPGTRLLVL.

The J gene is TRBJ1-4, the V gene TRBV4-3; no reliable D call. Germline V gene data show CDR1 as LGHNA and CDR2 as YSLEER. Trimming took 1 base from V and 2 from J, leaving 11 bases between them. The CDR3 extends over 16 amino acids. The CDR3 protein is CASSQGVRYTNEKLFF. CDR3 in DNA: TGCGCCAGCAGCCAAGGGGTACGCTACACTAATGAAAAACTGTTTTTT.

The chain is built from TRBV5-1 and TRBJ2-3, with D perhaps matching TRBD2 (6 bases). This CDR3 contains 17 residues. V was shortened by 1 base and J by 1 base, with 16 bases between the two germline ends. Per germline, CDR1 SGHRS and CDR2 YFSETQ. CDR3 region: CASSLPLGGGGTDTQYF. The CDR3 nucleotides are TGCGCCAGCAGCTTGCCCCTGGGTGGCGGGGGCACAGATACGCAGTATTTT.

The chain recombines TRBV5-6 with TRBJ1-5; 7 bases fit TRBD1. Losses at the gene ends were 4 bases for V and 3 bases for J; bases not matched to a gene: 13. The germline gives CDR1 SGHDT, CDR2 YYEEEE. The CDR3 has 17 residues. CDR3 loop: CASSTRQGTVSNQPQHF. CDR3 sequence (DNA): TGTGCCAGCAGCACCCGACAGGGAACGGTATCCAATCAGCCCCAGCATTTT.

In this sample, this clonotype turned up many times. The chain recombines TRBV3-1 with TRBJ2-1; unclear D gene. Trimming removed 0 bases at V and 3 bases at J, with 9 bases between. The CDR3 contains 15 residues. Germline V gene lookup returns CDR1 LGHDT and CDR2 YNNKEL (reference sequence). As DNA, the CDR3 is TGTGCCAGCAGCCAAGACAACAACCTCTACAATGAGCAGTTCTTC. Translating it yields CASSQDNNLYNEQFF.

This clonotype occurred many times. This CDR3 is CASSLGAQSYNEQFF. The CDR3, as DNA: TGTGCCAGCAGCTTGGGGGCTCAATCCTACAATGAGCAGTTCTTC. The V and J genes are TRBV7-2 and TRBJ2-1, with TRBD1 as a possible D gene (6 bases). This CDR3 spans 15 amino acids. The ends were cut back, 3 bases at V and 1 base at J, with 10 bases in the middle. Looked up from germline, CDR1 is SGHTA and CDR2 is FQGNSA. The full variable domain, in which reference TRBV7-2 and TRBJ2-1 provide the parts outside the CDR3, is GAGVSQSPSNKVTEKGKDVELRCDPISGHTALYWYRQSLGQGLEFLIYFQGNSAPDKSGLPSDRFSAERTGGSVSTLTIQRTQQEDSAVYLCASSLGAQSYNEQFFGPGTRLTVL.

This chain connects TRBV5-1 to TRBJ2-2, with D maybe TRBD1 (6 bases). Germline V gives CDR1 SGHRS, CDR2 YFSETQ. The CDR3 has 14 residues. V was trimmed by 0 bases and J by 10 bases, leaving 13 bases between them. CDR3 sequence reads: CASSLAAGAAELFF. DNA for the CDR3: TGCGCCAGCAGCTTGGCCGCAGGGGCTGCGGAGCTGTTTTTT.

This clonotype was recorded many times. The CDR3 region is CASSSRRLDLTGELFF. In DNA, the CDR3 is TGTGCCAGCAGTTCCCGACGACTAGACCTCACCGGGGAGCTGTTTTTT. This chain connects TRBV12-3 or TRBV12-4 to TRBJ2-2; TRBD2 is a possible D gene (6 bases). The CDR3 totals 16 residues. V was shortened by 4 bases and J by 4 bases, with 16 bases between the two germline ends.

This clonotype appeared many times. DNA of the CDR3: TGTGCCAGCAGCTTAGGACCGGTGAACACTGAAGCTTTCTTT. Protein sequence: CASSLGPVNTEAFF. The chain combines TRBV7-2 with TRBJ1-1; D not resolved. The CDR3 is 14 residues long. Deletions cut 1 base from V and 0 bases from J, with 6 bases between. Looked up from germline, CDR1 is SGHTA and CDR2 is FQGNSA.

This clonotype came up many times. This chain uses TRBV3-1 with TRBJ1-6; perhaps TRBD1 as D (5 bases). V shed 3 bases and J shed 7 bases, with 13 bases lying between them. CDR3 size: 15 residues. Germline V gene data show CDR1 as LGHDT and CDR2 as YNNKEL (reference sequence). The CDR3, as DNA: TGTGCCAGCAGCCATGGGGGAGCAGAAAATTCACCCCTCCACTTT. This codes for CASSHGGAENSPLHF.

This clonotype has only a few counts. This chain links TRBV20-1 with TRBJ2-7, with D possibly being TRBD1 (7 bases). The V and J ends lost 3 bases and 1 base respectively, with 10 bases between them. There are 13 residues in the CDR3. Per the germline V gene, CDR1 is DFQATT and CDR2 is SNEGSKA (reference sequence). The CDR3 coding sequence is TGCAGTGCTAGGCAGGGGGGTTCCTACGAGCAGTACGTC. Translating it yields CSARQGGSYEQYV.

In this sample, this clonotype turned up a few times. This chain connects TRBV24-1 to TRBJ1-5; maybe TRBD1 (6 bases). The CDR3 runs to 14 residues. With 4 bases removed from V and 5 bases from J, the gap between germline ends came to 11 bases. Germline CDR1 reads KGHDR; CDR2 reads SFDVKD. CDR3 sequence reads: CATSDPNRDQPQHF. The CDR3 region has the DNA TGTGCCACCAGTGACCCCAACAGGGATCAGCCCCAGCATTTT.

This clonotype has ten or more counts. The chain recombines TRBV20-1 with TRBJ2-3, with D possibly TRBD2 on 5 matching bases. There are 17 residues in the CDR3. The V and J ends lost 2 bases and 0 bases respectively, with 18 bases between them. The germline CDR1 and CDR2 sequences are DFQATT and SNEGSKA (reference sequence). The CDR3 nucleotides are TGCAGTGCTAGAAAGAGCGGTCTTACCCCTAGCACAGATACGCAGTATTTT. Translated: CSARKSGLTPSTDTQYF.

This clonotype was counted ten times or more. The DNA of the CDR3 is TGCAGTGCAGGGACTAGCCAAGAGACCCAGTACTTC. Translation gives CSAGTSQETQYF. This chain uses TRBV20-1 with TRBJ2-5; TRBD2 matches at 8 bases. There are 12 residues in the CDR3. The germline CDR1 and CDR2 sequences are DFQATT and SNEGSKA (reference sequence). With 6 bases clipped from V and 1 base from J, the junction kept 1 base outside the gene matches.

This clonotype was seen only a few times. The rearrangement uses TRBV5-1 and TRBJ1-1; 9 bases agree with TRBD1. The CDR3 has 14 amino acids. V lost 4 bases and J lost 7; bases outside the gene matches: 8. Germline values: CDR1 SGHRS, CDR2 YFSETQ. The CDR3 region is CASSPRTGEGEAFF. CDR3 DNA sequence: TGCGCCAGCAGCCCGAGGACAGGGGAGGGTGAAGCTTTCTTT. Complete variable domain (other parts from reference TRBV5-1 and TRBJ1-1): KAGVTQTPRYLIKTRGQQVTLSCSPISGHRSVSWYQQTPGQGLQFLFEYFSETQRNKGNFPGRFSGRQFSNSRSEMNVSTLELGDSALYLCASSPRTGEGEAFFGQGTRLTVV.

This clonotype has at least ten counts. This rearrangement joins TRBV5-1 to TRBJ2-2; no clear D gene. The germline V gene has CDR1 SGHRS and CDR2 YFSETQ. This CDR3 spans 13 amino acids. V shed 0 bases and J shed 7 bases, with 7 bases lying between them. Written as DNA, the CDR3 is TGCGCCAGCAGCTTGGTTACAGACGGGGAGCTGTTTTTT. It yields the protein CASSLVTDGELFF. The full variable domain, in which reference TRBV5-1 and TRBJ2-2 provide the parts outside the CDR3, is KAGVTQTPRYLIKTRGQQVTLSCSPISGHRSVSWYQQTPGQGLQFLFEYFSETQRNKGNFPGRFSGRQFSNSRSEMNVSTLELGDSALYLCASSLVTDGELFFGEGSRLTVL.

This clonotype came up many times. The V and J genes are TRBV18 and TRBJ1-4; D is unresolved. The CDR3 length is 17 residues. The germline gives CDR1 KGHSH, CDR2 LQKENI. The V end lost 0 bases, the J end lost 8 bases, and 19 bases lay between the germline ends. The CDR3 sequence: CASSPPSRMGSGEKLFF. The CDR3 nucleotides are TGTGCCAGCTCACCACCCAGCCGGATGGGAAGCGGCGAAAAACTGTTTTTT.

This clonotype was picked up many times. The rearrangement uses TRBV4-2 and TRBJ2-3; 10 nucleotides line up with TRBD2. This CDR3 spans 16 amino acids. Unmatched junction bases numbered 5, after V lost 1 base and J lost 4 bases. Germline V gene data show CDR1 as LGHNA and CDR2 as YNFKEQ. CDR3: CASSQGAGGPADTQYF. The CDR3, as DNA: TGTGCCAGCAGCCAAGGAGCGGGGGGGCCCGCAGATACGCAGTATTTT.

This clonotype was seen at least ten times. V is TRBV5-1 and J is TRBJ2-3; a possible D gene is TRBD2 (6 bases). The CDR3 consists of 23 residues. Trimming took 3 bases from V and 0 from J, leaving 35 bases between them. CDR1 is SGHRS, CDR2 YFSETQ, per germline. CDR3 sequence: CASSSYPSMHPSASTTSTDTQYF. The CDR3 coding sequence is TGCGCCAGCAGCTCCTATCCGAGCATGCACCCTAGCGCCTCAACTACTAGCACAGATACGCAGTATTTT.